The 30 T cell receptor beta chains in this list originate from one sample, sequenced in a study of blood T cell repertoires in COVID-19 (dated by TCRdb to the early 2020s). Libraries were prepared through the immunoSEQ multiplex PCR assay. In TCRdb, the immuneACCESS table is reduced to in-frame sequences with V and J assigned. These tables do not hold every clone; where another copy was compared, an unresolved V gene accounts for under half, and the others remain unexplained. This sample holds 100,000 to 120,000 clones; roughly 79% were observed only once. The ten top clones hold 16% of the sample. What was sequenced was peripheral blood. The source is a woman aged 80 or over with active or convalescent COVID-19.

The J gene is TRBJ1-1, the V gene TRBV28; 8 bases are a match to TRBD1. CDR1 is MDHEN and CDR2 is SYDVKM in the germline V gene. Trimming at V came to 5 bases and at J to 3 bases, leaving 5 bases not matched to a gene. The CDR3 consists of 14 residues. DNA for the CDR3: TGTGCCAGCAGTCCTAGGACAGGGTACACTGAAGCTTTCTTT. Translation gives CASSPRTGYTEAFF. Using reference TRBV28 and TRBJ1-1 for the parts outside the CDR3, the full variable domain is DVKVTQSSRYLVKRTGEKVFLECVQDMDHENMFWYRQDPGLGLRLIYFSYDVKMKEKGDIPEGYSVSREKKERFSLILESASTNQTSMYLCASSPRTGYTEAFFGQGTRLTVV.

This clone showed up just once. The chain links TRBV9 to TRBJ1-3; no clear D gene. The V end was cut by 4 bases, the J end by 3 bases, with 20 bases between. The length of the CDR3 is 17 residues. Per the germline V gene, CDR1 is SGDLS and CDR2 is YYNGEE. CDR3 DNA sequence: TGTGCCAGCAGCCCCCAGGTTGGCCCCGGCTTTGGAAACACCATATATTTT. It specifies CASSPQVGPGFGNTIYF.

This chain uses TRBV29-1 with TRBJ2-1, with TRBD2 matching over 10 bases. This CDR3 spans 18 amino acids. J gave up 0 bases and V 6 bases, and 14 bases lay outside the gene matches. Per germline, CDR1 SQVTM and CDR2 ANQGSEA. CDR3 coding DNA: TGCAGCGTGTCTAGCGGGAGATCGTGGGGCTTCTCCTACAATGAGCAGTTCTTC. Amino acid sequence: CSVSSGRSWGFSYNEQFF.

The chain employs TRBV28 and TRBJ1-5; D gene unclear. The CDR3 has 13 amino acids. The V gene lost 4 bases and the J gene lost 0 bases, with 4 bases spanning the gap. Per germline, CDR1 MDHEN and CDR2 SYDVKM. CDR3: CASSSFSNQPQHF. CDR3 nucleotides: TGTGCCAGCAGTTCTTTTAGCAATCAGCCCCAGCATTTT.

The V and J genes are TRBV11-3 and TRBJ2-3, with 10 bases fitting TRBD2. J gave up 4 bases and V 3 bases, and 10 bases lay outside the gene matches. Germline V gives CDR1 SGHNT, CDR2 YENEEA. The CDR3 is 17 residues long. The CDR3: CASSFSAGGPWADTQYF. The CDR3 DNA sequence: TGTGCCAGCAGCTTTTCAGCGGGAGGGCCTTGGGCAGATACGCAGTATTTT.

The J gene is TRBJ2-2, the V gene TRBV27, with D possibly TRBD2 on 5 matching bases. CDR3 length equals 15 residues. Trimming shortened V by 6 bases and J by 4 bases, and 15 bases separated the two germline ends. The V gene's germline CDR1 is MNHEY and CDR2 SMNVEV (reference sequence). The CDR3 spells CASRRGGRATGELFF. The CDR3 DNA reads TGTGCCAGCAGACGTGGTGGGAGAGCCACCGGGGAGCTGTTTTTT.

V usage is TRBV7-2 and J usage is TRBJ2-2; 9 bases line up with TRBD1. The CDR3 contains 15 residues. From germline, CDR1 is SGHTA and CDR2 FQGNSA. V lost 5 bases, J lost 6 bases, and 7 bases stayed unmatched. The CDR3 protein is CASSPPGQGSGELFF. The CDR3 bases are TGTGCCAGCAGCCCCCCGGGACAGGGATCCGGGGAGCTGTTTTTT.

J is TRBJ1-5 and V is TRBV12-3 or TRBV12-4; tentative D call: TRBD1 (6 bases). The CDR3 totals 13 residues. With 2 bases removed from V and 5 bases from J, the gap between germline ends came to 7 bases. In DNA form, the CDR3 reads TGTGCCAGCAGTTTAAAGGGGGATCAGCCCCAGCATTTT. This translates into CASSLKGDQPQHF.

This clone was found a few times. The rearrangement joins TRBV7-9 to TRBJ2-4; TRBD2 agrees at 13 bases. Losses at the gene ends were 5 bases for V and 1 base for J; bases not matched to a gene: 2. The CDR3 spans 16 residues. Germline V lookup: CDR1 SEHNR, CDR2 FQNEAQ (reference sequence). In DNA form, the CDR3 reads TGTGCCAGCAGCCTGACTAGCGGGAGGGCCAAAAACATTCAGTACTTC. This codes for CASSLTSGRAKNIQYF.

This chain's CDR3 is CASKLQGGTEAFF. The CDR3 coding sequence is TGTGCCAGCAAACTGCAGGGGGGCACTGAAGCTTTCTTT. This chain joins TRBV2 and TRBJ1-1; 7 positions match TRBD1. This CDR3 region has 13 residues. Trimming took 7 bases from V and 4 from J; bases not matched to a gene: 6. Germline CDR1 is SNHLY and CDR2 is FYNNEI.

The gene calls are TRBV3-1 (or the pseudogene TRBV3-2) and TRBJ2-3, with D possibly matching TRBD2 (6 bases). Germline loops: CDR1 LGHDT, CDR2 YNNKEL (reference sequence). This CDR3 is built from 14 residues. The V and J ends lost 4 bases and 4 bases respectively, with 12 bases between them. CDR3 in DNA: TGTGCCAGCAGCCTTAGCGGAAACTCAGATACGCAGTATTTT. Encoded protein: CASSLSGNSDTQYF.

This clone came up a few times. The V call is TRBV30, the J call TRBJ1-5; the match to TRBD1 covers 10 bases. Germline V gene data show CDR1 as GTSNPN and CDR2 as SVGIG (reference sequence). The CDR3 runs to 15 residues. V shed 7 bases, J shed 2 bases, and the junction held 8 bases outside the gene matches. The CDR3 region is CAFDRGPWGNQPQHF. DNA for the CDR3: TGTGCCTTCGACAGGGGGCCTTGGGGCAATCAGCCCCAGCATTTT.

The V and J genes are TRBV5-6 and TRBJ2-7, with a tentative D call TRBD1 (6 bases). The germline CDR1 and CDR2 sequences are SGHDT and YYEEEE. The V and J ends lost 1 base and 9 bases respectively, with 17 bases between them. The CDR3 runs 14 residues. Here the CDR3 reads CASSLSGVLRGQYF. CDR3 in DNA: TGTGCCAGCAGCTTGTCAGGGGTCCTACGAGGGCAGTACTTC.

J is TRBJ2-7 and V is TRBV6-5, with 8 bases matching TRBD2. The germline V gene encodes CDR1 MNHEY and CDR2 SVGAGI. Losses at the gene ends were 8 bases for V and 2 bases for J; bases not matched to a gene: 5. This CDR3 contains 13 residues. The CDR3: CASHLAGAYEQYF. For the CDR3, the DNA is TGTGCCAGCCATCTAGCGGGCGCCTACGAGCAGTACTTC.

The rearrangement joins TRBV5-1 to TRBJ2-7; 9 bases are shared with TRBD2. The trim removed 3 bases at V and 3 bases at J, leaving 10 bases unmatched. The CDR3 covers 16 residues. CDR1 and CDR2 (germline): SGHRS, YFSETQ. In nucleotides, the CDR3 is TGCGCCAGCAGCTGGACCGCGGGACTAGCCGTCTACGAGCAGTACTTC. Translating it yields CASSWTAGLAVYEQYF.

The chain carries TRBV6-2 or TRBV6-3 and TRBJ2-3, with D possibly TRBD2 on 5 matching bases. The germline V and J ends were trimmed by 5 bases and 5 bases, with 17 bases remaining between them. This CDR3 comprises 15 residues. Germline assignment: CDR1 MNHEY and CDR2 SVGEGT. The CDR3 DNA follows: TGTGCCAGCAGTCTCCGCTCATATCGGGAAGATACGCAGTATTTT. Its protein product is CASSLRSYREDTQYF.

The CDR3 protein is CASRQGYSNQPQHF. CDR3 in DNA: TGTGCCAGTAGACAGGGCTATAGCAATCAGCCCCAGCATTTT. The J gene is TRBJ1-5, the V gene TRBV19, with a possible D match to TRBD1 (6 bases). CDR1 and CDR2 (germline): LNHDA, SQIVND (reference sequence). V was cut by 6 bases and J by 0 bases, with 9 bases left in between. The CDR3 totals 14 residues. The full variable domain, in which reference TRBV19 and TRBJ1-5 provide the parts outside the CDR3, is DGGITQSPKYLFRKEGQNVTLSCEQNLNHDAMYWYRQDPGQGLRLIYYSQIVNDFQKGDIAEGYSVSREKKESFPLTVTSAQKNPTAFYLCASRQGYSNQPQHFGDGTRLSIL.

The chain combines TRBV4-1 with TRBJ2-1; 7 bases match TRBD2. Germline CDR1 MGHRA, CDR2 YSYEKL. The CDR3 spans 16 residues. V shed 0 bases, J shed 2 bases, and the junction held 4 bases outside the gene matches. The CDR3 sequence: CASSQDPSGTYNEQFF. The CDR3 bases are TGCGCCAGCAGCCAAGATCCTAGCGGAACCTACAATGAGCAGTTCTTC.

In this sample, this clone turned up a few times. The chain carries TRBV28 and TRBJ2-7; D ambiguous. Germline V gene data show CDR1 as MDHEN and CDR2 as SYDVKM. The CDR3 consists of 12 residues. Trimming pared 3 bases from V and 3 bases from J, leaving 6 bases between. The CDR3 DNA sequence: TGTGCCAGCAGTTTCGACATCTACGAGCAGTACTTC. Its translation: CASSFDIYEQYF.

This chain connects TRBV6-2 or TRBV6-3 to TRBJ1-3; no clear D. The CDR3 has 14 amino acids. V dropped 4 bases and J dropped 0 bases, with 7 bases sitting between them. Germline V gene sequence: CDR1 MNHEY, CDR2 SVGEGT. DNA for the CDR3: TGTGCCAGCAGTTTACAACGCTCTGGAAACACCATATATTTT. It yields the protein CASSLQRSGNTIYF.

This chain joins TRBV19 and TRBJ2-1, with 12 bases identical to TRBD2. Germline-derived CDR1 and CDR2 are LNHDA and SQIVND (reference sequence). Trimming removed 8 bases from V and 2 bases from J; junction bases left unmatched: 10. The CDR3 extends over 17 amino acids. As DNA, the CDR3 is TGTGCCAGTTCGGGGACTAGCGGGCGCCCTCCCTACAATGAGCAGTTCTTC. Translated, it gives CASSGTSGRPPYNEQFF.

The chain recombines TRBV28 with TRBJ1-2, with TRBD1 matching over 9 bases. V was clipped by 5 bases and J by 5 bases; unmatched bases: 12. The CDR3 spans 16 residues. Looked up from germline, CDR1 is MDHEN and CDR2 is SYDVKM. Here the CDR3 DNA reads TGTGCCAGCAGTCCTTCCGGGACAGGGAAATTTTATGGCTACACCTTC. Protein: CASSPSGTGKFYGYTF.

The J gene is TRBJ2-3, the V gene TRBV15; D gene ambiguous. The CDR3 loop spans 13 amino acids. The V and J ends lost 0 bases and 2 bases respectively, with 3 bases between them. Germline lookup yields CDR1 LNHNV and CDR2 YYDKDF (reference sequence). The CDR3 sequence is CATSRDLTDTQYF. In DNA form, the CDR3 reads TGTGCCACCAGCAGAGATCTCACAGATACGCAGTATTTT.

This clone was counted between two and nine times. The rearrangement joins TRBV10-3 to TRBJ1-3; a weak D match, TRBD1 (5 bases). This CDR3 spans 12 amino acids. CDR1 and CDR2 (germline): ENHRY, SYGVKD. Trimming pared 8 bases from V and 4 bases from J, leaving 9 bases between. Written as DNA, the CDR3 is TGTGCCATCGCAGGGTCCGGAAACACCATATATTTT. It codes for CAIAGSGNTIYF.

The chain couples TRBV20-1 to TRBJ1-2; D gene unclear. The CDR3 extends over 11 amino acids. CDR1 DFQATT and CDR2 SNEGSKA come from the germline V gene (reference sequence). Trimming cost V 5 bases and J 1 base, with 5 bases left between them. CDR3 sequence reads: CSAPFNYGYTF. Here the CDR3 DNA reads TGCAGTGCTCCCTTTAACTATGGCTACACCTTC.

This clone was found many times. The chain is built from TRBV28 and TRBJ1-4, with 10 bases lining up with TRBD1. The germline gives CDR1 MDHEN, CDR2 SYDVKM. There are 17 residues in the CDR3. V shed 4 bases, J shed 5 bases, and the junction held 10 bases outside the gene matches. The CDR3 loop is CASSSLRDRGRNEKLFF. DNA of the CDR3: TGTGCCAGCAGTTCCCTCCGGGACAGGGGTCGGAATGAAAAACTGTTTTTT.

This chain uses TRBV9 with TRBJ2-1; D not resolved. V shed 4 bases and J shed 0 bases, with 11 bases lying between them. The CDR3 totals 15 residues. Germline CDR1 is SGDLS and CDR2 is YYNGEE. The CDR3, as DNA: TGTGCCAGCAGCCCACGACTGAACTCCTACAATGAGCAGTTCTTC. Protein product: CASSPRLNSYNEQFF.

V and J are TRBV7-2 and TRBJ1-1, with 11 bases matching TRBD1. The CDR3 is 17 amino acids. The germline CDR1 and CDR2 sequences are SGHTA and FQGNSA. V dropped 4 bases and J dropped 7; count of bases not matched to a gene: 14. The DNA of the CDR3 is TGTGCCAGCAGCTCCCGTGGACAGGGGGCGCGTTTGCATGAAGCTTTCTTT. Translation: CASSSRGQGARLHEAFF.

As DNA, the CDR3 is TGCGCCAGCAGATACAGGATAAACACTGAAGCTTTCTTT. Amino acids: CASRYRINTEAFF. The chain carries TRBV5-1 and TRBJ1-1; D is possibly TRBD1 (5 bases). Germline V CDR1 and CDR2: SGHRS, YFSETQ. This CDR3 spans 13 amino acids. Trimming removed 5 bases at V and 2 bases at J, with 10 bases between.

The chain has TRBV18 and TRBJ2-1, with D possibly being TRBD2 (6 bases). V dropped 1 base and J dropped 4 bases, with 14 bases sitting between them. The germline V gene encodes CDR1 KGHSH and CDR2 LQKENI. The CDR3 consists of 16 residues. As DNA, the CDR3 is TGTGCCAGCTCACCACGGCCTCCTAGCGCTTACAATGAGCAGTTCTTC. Translating it yields CASSPRPPSAYNEQFF.